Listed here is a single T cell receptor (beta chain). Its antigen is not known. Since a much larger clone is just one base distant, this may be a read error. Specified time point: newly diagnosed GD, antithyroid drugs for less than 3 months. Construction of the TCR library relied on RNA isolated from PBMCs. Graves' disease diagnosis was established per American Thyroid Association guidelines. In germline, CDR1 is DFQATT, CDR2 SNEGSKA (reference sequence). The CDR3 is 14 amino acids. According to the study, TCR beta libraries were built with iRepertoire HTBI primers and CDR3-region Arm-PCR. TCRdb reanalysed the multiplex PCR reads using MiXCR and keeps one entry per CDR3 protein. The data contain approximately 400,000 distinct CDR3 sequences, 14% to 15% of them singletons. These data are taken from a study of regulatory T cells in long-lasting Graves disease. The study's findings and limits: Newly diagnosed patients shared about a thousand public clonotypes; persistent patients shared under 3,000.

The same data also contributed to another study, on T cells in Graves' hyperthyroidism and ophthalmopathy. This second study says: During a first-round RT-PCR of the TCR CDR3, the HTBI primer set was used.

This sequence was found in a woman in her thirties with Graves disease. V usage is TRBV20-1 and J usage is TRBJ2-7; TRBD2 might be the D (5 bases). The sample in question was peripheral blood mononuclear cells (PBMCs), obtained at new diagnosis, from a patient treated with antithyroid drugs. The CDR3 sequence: CSARGPGSRYEQYF. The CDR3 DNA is TGCAGTGCCAGAGGGCCGGGGAGCCGCTACGAGCAGTACTTC.